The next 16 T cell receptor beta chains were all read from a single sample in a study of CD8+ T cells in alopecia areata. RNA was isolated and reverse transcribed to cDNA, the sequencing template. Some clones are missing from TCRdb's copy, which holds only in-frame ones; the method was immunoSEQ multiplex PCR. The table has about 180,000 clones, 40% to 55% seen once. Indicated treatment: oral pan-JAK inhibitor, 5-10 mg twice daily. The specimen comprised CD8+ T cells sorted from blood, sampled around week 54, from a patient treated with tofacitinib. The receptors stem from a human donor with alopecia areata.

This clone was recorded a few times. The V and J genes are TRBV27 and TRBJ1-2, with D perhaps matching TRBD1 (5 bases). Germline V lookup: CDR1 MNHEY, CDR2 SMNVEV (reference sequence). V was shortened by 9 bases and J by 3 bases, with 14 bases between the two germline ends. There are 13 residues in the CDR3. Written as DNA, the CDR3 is TGTGCCAGTTCCAGGGTAAAAGACTATGGCTACACCTTC. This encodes CASSRVKDYGYTF.

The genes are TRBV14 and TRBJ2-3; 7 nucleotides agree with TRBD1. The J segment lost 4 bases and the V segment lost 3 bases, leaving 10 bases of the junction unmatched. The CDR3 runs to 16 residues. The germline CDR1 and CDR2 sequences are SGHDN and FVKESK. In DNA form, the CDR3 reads TGTGCCAGCAGCCAGCCGACAGGGTGGCTGGCAGATACGCAGTATTTT. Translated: CASSQPTGWLADTQYF. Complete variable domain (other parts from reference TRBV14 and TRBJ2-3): EAGVTQFPSHSVIEKGQTVTLRCDPISGHDNLYWYRRVMGKEIKFLLHFVKESKQDESGMPNNRFLAERTGGTYSTLKVQPAELEDSGVYFCASSQPTGWLADTQYFGPGTRLTVL.

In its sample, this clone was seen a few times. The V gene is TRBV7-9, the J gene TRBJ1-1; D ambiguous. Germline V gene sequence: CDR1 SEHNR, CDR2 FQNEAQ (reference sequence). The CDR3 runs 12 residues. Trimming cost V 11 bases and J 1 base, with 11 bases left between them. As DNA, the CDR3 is TGTGCCTGCGACCGGGGGAACACTGAAGCTTTCTTT. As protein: CACDRGNTEAFF.

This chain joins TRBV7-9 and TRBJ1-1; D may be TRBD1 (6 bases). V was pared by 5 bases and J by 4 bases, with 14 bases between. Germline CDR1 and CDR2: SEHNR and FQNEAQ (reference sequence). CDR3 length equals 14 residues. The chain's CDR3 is CASSPPGRGTEAFF. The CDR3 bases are TGTGCCAGCAGCCCGCCGGGCAGGGGCACTGAAGCTTTCTTT.

CDR3 sequence (DNA): TGTGCCAGCAGTTTCAGGGGCACTGAAGCTTTCTTT. Translation gives CASSFRGTEAFF. This chain links TRBV27 with TRBJ1-1, with TRBD1 as a possible D gene (6 bases). Germline V gene sequence: CDR1 MNHEY, CDR2 SMNVEV (reference sequence). The CDR3 spans 12 residues. V was trimmed by 3 bases and J by 4 bases, leaving 6 bases between them.

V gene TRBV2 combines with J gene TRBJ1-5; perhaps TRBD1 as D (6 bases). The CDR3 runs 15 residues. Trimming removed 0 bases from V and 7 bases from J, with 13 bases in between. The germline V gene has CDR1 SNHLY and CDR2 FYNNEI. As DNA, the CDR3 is TGTGCCAGCAGTGAAGCGCGCCAGGGGAAACAGCCCCAGCATTTT. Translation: CASSEARQGKQPQHF.

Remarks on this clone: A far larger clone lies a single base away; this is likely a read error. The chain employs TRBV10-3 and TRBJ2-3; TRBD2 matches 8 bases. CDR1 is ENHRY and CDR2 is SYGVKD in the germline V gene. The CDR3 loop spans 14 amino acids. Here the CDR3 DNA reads TGTGCCAGCAGTTACGGGGGGGCCACAGATACGCAGTATTTT. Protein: CASSYGGATDTQYF.

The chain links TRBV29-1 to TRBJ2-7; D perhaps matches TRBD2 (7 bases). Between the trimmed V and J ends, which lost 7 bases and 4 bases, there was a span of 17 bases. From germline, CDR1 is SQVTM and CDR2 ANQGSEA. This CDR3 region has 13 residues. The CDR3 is CSGRGGDRYEQYF. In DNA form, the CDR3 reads TGCAGCGGCAGAGGGGGGGATCGGTACGAGCAGTACTTC.

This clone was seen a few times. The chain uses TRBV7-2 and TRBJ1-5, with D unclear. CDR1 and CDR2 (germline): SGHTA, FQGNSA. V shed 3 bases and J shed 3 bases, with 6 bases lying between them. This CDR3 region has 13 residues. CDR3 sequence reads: CASSFFFNQPQHF. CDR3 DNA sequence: TGTGCCAGCAGCTTTTTTTTCAATCAGCCCCAGCATTTT.

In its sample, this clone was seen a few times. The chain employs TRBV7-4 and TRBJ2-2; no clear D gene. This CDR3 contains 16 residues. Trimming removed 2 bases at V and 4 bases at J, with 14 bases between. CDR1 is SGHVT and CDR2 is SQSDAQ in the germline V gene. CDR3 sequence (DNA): TGTGCCAGCAGCTTATTGGACGCTCCACTCACCGGGGAGCTGTTTTTT. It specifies CASSLLDAPLTGELFF. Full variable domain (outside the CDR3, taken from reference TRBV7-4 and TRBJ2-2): GAGVSQSPRYKVAKRGRDVALRCDSISGHVTLYWYRQTLGQGSEVLTYSQSDAQRDKSGRPSGRFSAERPERSVSTLKIQRTEQGDSAVYLCASSLLDAPLTGELFFGEGSRLTVL.

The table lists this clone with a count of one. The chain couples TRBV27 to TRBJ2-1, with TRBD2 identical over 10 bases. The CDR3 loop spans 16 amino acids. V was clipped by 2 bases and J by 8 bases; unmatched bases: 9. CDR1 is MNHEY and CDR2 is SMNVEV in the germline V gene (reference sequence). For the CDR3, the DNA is TGTGCCAGCAGTTTAGCCGGGACTAGCGAATCCGATGAGCAGTTCTTC. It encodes CASSLAGTSESDEQFF.

This chain's CDR3 is CAWSSYEGDTEAFF. DNA of the CDR3: TGTGCCTGGAGTTCATACGAGGGAGACACTGAAGCTTTCTTT. This sequence joins TRBV30 and TRBJ1-1; D is undetermined. This CDR3 has 14 amino acids. Germline CDR1 GTSNPN, CDR2 SVGIG (reference sequence). Trimming shortened V by 2 bases and J by 3 bases, and 13 bases separated the two germline ends. Supplemented by reference TRBV30 and TRBJ1-1, the full variable domain reads SQTIHQWPATLVQPVGSPLSLECTVEGTSNPNLYWYRQAAGRGLQLLFYSVGIGQISSEVPQNLSASRPQDRQFILSSKKLLLSDSGFYLCAWSSYEGDTEAFFGQGTRLTVV.

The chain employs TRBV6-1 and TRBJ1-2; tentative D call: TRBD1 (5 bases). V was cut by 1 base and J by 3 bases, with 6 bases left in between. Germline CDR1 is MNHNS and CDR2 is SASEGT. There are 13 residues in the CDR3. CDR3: CASSEGRDYGYTF. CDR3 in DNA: TGTGCCAGCAGTGAAGGCAGGGACTATGGCTACACCTTC.

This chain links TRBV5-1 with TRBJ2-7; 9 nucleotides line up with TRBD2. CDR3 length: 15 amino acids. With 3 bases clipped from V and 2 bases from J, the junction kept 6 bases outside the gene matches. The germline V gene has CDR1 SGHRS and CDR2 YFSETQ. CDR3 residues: CASSSPLAGAYEQYF. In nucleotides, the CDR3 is TGCGCCAGCAGCTCCCCTTTAGCGGGAGCCTACGAGCAGTACTTC.

The chain's CDR3 is CSVNQPGPKYEQYF. CDR3 bases: TGCAGCGTTAACCAACCGGGACCGAAATACGAGCAGTACTTC. The gene calls are TRBV29-1 and TRBJ2-7; D possibly uses TRBD1 or TRBD2 (5 bases each). CDR1 is SQVTM, CDR2 ANQGSEA, per germline. The length of the CDR3 is 14 residues. V was shortened by 5 bases and J by 4 bases, with 18 bases between the two germline ends.

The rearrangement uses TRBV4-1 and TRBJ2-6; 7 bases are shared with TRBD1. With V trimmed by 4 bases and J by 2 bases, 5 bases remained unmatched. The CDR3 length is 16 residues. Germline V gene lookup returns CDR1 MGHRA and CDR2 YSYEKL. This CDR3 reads CASSPADRAGANVLTF. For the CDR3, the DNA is TGCGCCAGCAGCCCTGCTGACAGGGCTGGGGCCAACGTCCTGACTTTC.